This is a list of T cell receptor beta chains from one sample in a study of T cells in Graves' hyperthyroidism and ophthalmopathy. TCRdb fed the multiplex PCR reads into MiXCR, producing one record per CDR3 protein. The sample gives about 400,000 distinct CDR3 sequences, over 12% of which show up once; 28% is in the top ten. The sample consisted of blood. Every receptor here comes from a man aged 50 or older with Graves' ophthalmopathy. Both conserved end residues are part of each CDR3. A D gene is named only where the DNA matches it firmly. For some rows the clone size is stated as once, few or many, or as a class when expanded; others skip it.

>TRBJ2-2|TRBD1|TRBV12-3/TRBV12-4|NA
CASSPGQGVGGNTGELFF
TGTGCCAGCAGTCCCGGACAGGGAGTGGGTGGGAACACCGGGGAGCTGTTTTTT
>TRBJ1-2|TRBD1|TRBV29-1|NA
CSVAGDRGVPYGYTF
TGCAGCGTTGCCGGGGACAGGGGCGTCCCCTATGGCTACACCTTC
>TRBJ1-1|NA|TRBV11-3|many
CASSLAIRGRGTEAFF
TGTGCCAGCAGCTTGGCAATCAGGGGAAGAGGGACTGAAGCTTTCTTT
>TRBJ2-1|NA|TRBV20-1|many
CSATKAKSGTYNEQFF
TGCAGTGCTACGAAAGCGAAGTCGGGGACCTACAATGAGCAGTTCTTC
>TRBJ2-1|TRBD2|TRBV9|few
CASSETPLAGGHNEQFF
TGTGCCAGCAGCGAAACCCCCCTAGCGGGAGGCCACAATGAGCAGTTCTTC
>TRBJ2-3|NA|TRBV20-1|NA
CSASVGGIITDTQYF
TGCAGTGCTAGTGTGGGGGGAATTATCACAGATACGCAGTATTTT
>TRBJ1-2|TRBD1|TRBV5-1|NA
CASSKTGTGDFYGYTF
TGCGCCAGCAGCAAAACCGGGACAGGGGATTTCTATGGCTACACCTTC
>TRBJ2-3|NA|TRBV19|few
CASSIAREKDTQYF
TGTGCCAGTAGTATAGCCAGGGAAAAAGATACGCAGTATTTT
>TRBJ1-2|NA|TRBV7-9|few
CASSLRLETF
TGTGCCAGCAGCTTACGACTGGAAACCTTC
>TRBJ2-2|NA|TRBV13|NA
CASSPRRGVTGELFF
TGTGCCAGCAGCCCTCGCAGGGGCGTCACCGGGGAGCTGTTTTTT
>TRBJ2-3|NA|TRBV5-1|few
CASSQSQRADTQYF
TGCGCCAGCAGCCAGAGCCAGAGGGCAGATACGCAGTATTTT
>TRBJ2-3|NA|TRBV7-8|NA
CASSRPLAGTDTQYF
TGTGCCAGCAGCAGACCTTTAGCGGGCACAGATACGCAGTATTTT
>TRBJ2-1|NA|TRBV7-9|many
CASSSDVGNEQFF
TGTGCCAGCAGCTCGGACGTTGGGAATGAGCAGTTCTTC
>TRBJ1-1|NA|TRBV20-1|NA
CSARDKYRNMDTEAFF
TGCAGTGCTAGAGATAAGTATCGGAACATGGACACTGAAGCTTTCTTT
>TRBJ1-1|TRBD1|TRBV9|many
CASSGWTGTEAFF
TGTGCCAGCAGCGGTTGGACAGGGACTGAAGCTTTCTTT
>TRBJ1-4|NA|TRBV12-3/TRBV12-4|NA
CASSSKGPNEKLFF
TGTGCCAGCAGTTCGAAGGGGCCTAATGAAAAACTGTTTTTT
>TRBJ2-3|NA|TRBV29-1|many
CSVLVGTDTQYF
TGCAGCGTCCTTGTAGGGACAGATACGCAGTATTTT
>TRBJ2-2|NA|TRBV4-1|few
CASSQGLNTGELFF
TGCGCCAGCAGCCAAGGACTGAACACCGGGGAGCTGTTTTTT
>TRBJ2-7|NA|TRBV30|NA
CAWKDQGNTYEQYF
TGTGCCTGGAAAGACCAGGGAAACACCTACGAGCAGTACTTC
>TRBJ2-5|NA|TRBV18|few
CASSRSLRNQETQYF
TGTGCCAGCTCACGCTCGTTGCGAAATCAAGAGACCCAGTACTTC
>TRBJ2-2|TRBD2|TRBV27|NA
CASGPRGGGRTGELFF
TGTGCCAGCGGACCCCGGGGGGGGGGGCGCACCGGGGAGCTGTTTTTT
>TRBJ1-5|NA|TRBV29-1|NA
CSVAGAYNQPQHF
TGCAGCGTCGCAGGGGCCTACAATCAGCCCCAGCATTTT
>TRBJ2-7|TRBD2|TRBV15|NA
CATSKGLAGGPYEQYF
TGTGCCACCAGCAAAGGACTAGCGGGAGGCCCCTACGAGCAGTACTTC
>TRBJ1-2|NA|TRBV19|many
CASTRRINYGYTF
TGTGCCAGCACTAGGAGGATTAACTATGGCTACACCTTC
>TRBJ1-3|TRBD1|TRBV5-1|few
CASSLESGGFGNTIYF
TGCGCCAGCAGCTTGGAGTCAGGGGGTTTTGGAAACACCATATATTTT
>TRBJ1-6|NA|TRBV6-5|NA
CASSYSGMGWKSPLHF
TGTGCCAGCAGTTACTCCGGAATGGGGTGGAAGTCACCCCTCCACTTT
>TRBJ2-7|TRBD2|TRBV14|many
CASSQGLAVEQYF
TGTGCCAGCAGCCAAGGACTAGCGGTCGAGCAGTACTTC
>TRBJ2-3|NA|TRBV6-2/TRBV6-3|many
CASSYSRTRPDTQYF
TGTGCCAGCAGTTACTCCCGGACTCGTCCAGATACGCAGTATTTT
>TRBJ2-1|TRBD2|TRBV11-3|many
CASSYVGLALYNEQFF
TGTGCCAGCAGCTACGTCGGACTAGCGCTATACAATGAGCAGTTCTTC
>TRBJ2-3|NA|TRBV5-1|NA
CASSLGLGVAEFTDTQYF
TGCGCCAGCAGCTTGGGGCTCGGGGTAGCGGAGTTTACAGATACGCAGTATTTT
>TRBJ1-6|NA|TRBV2|NA
CASSETRSPLHF
TGTGCCAGCAGTGAAACGAGGTCACCCCTCCACTTT
>TRBJ2-5|NA|TRBV20-1|many
CSARMGPETQYF
TGCAGTGCTAGAATGGGCCCCGAGACCCAGTACTTC